This record covers a single TCR beta chain. Its antigen is unidentified. The V segment lost 1 base and the J segment 5 bases; nucleotides outside the gene matches: 1. The CDR3 length is 14 residues. Germline V gene data show CDR1 as SGHAT and CDR2 as FQNNGV. Both 60 Vbeta primers and 13 Jbeta primers went into the PCR. Profiling relied on immunoSEQ multiplex PCR, and the TCRdb table lists in-frame clones only, not all of them. The clone table shows about 64,000 clones, with the ten largest holding around 3.6%. This entry belongs to a study of cytomegalovirus exposure and HLA in healthy donors. Regarding the study as a whole: CMV serostatus stood as the only immune exposure information on hand.

Material for sequencing was PBMCs. The J gene is TRBJ2-2, the V gene TRBV11-2; TRBD2 aligns across 7 bases. The receptor comes from a woman between 18 and 29 years old in good health and CMV-seronegative. CDR3 nucleotide sequence: TGTGCCAGCAGCTTAGTCGGGGGGACCGGGGAGCTGTTTTTT. It is translated as CASSLVGGTGELFF.